The 11 T cell receptor beta chains listed next were all sequenced from one sample in a study of cytomegalovirus exposure and HLA in healthy donors. PCR used 60 Vbeta primers and 13 Jbeta primers. Some clones are missing from TCRdb's copy, which holds only in-frame ones; the method was immunoSEQ multiplex PCR. The sample carries about 130,000 clones, 80% recorded once. Sequencing used PBMCs. The receptors derive from a man aged 35-49 years in good health and CMV-seronegative.

CDR3 loop: CASSVSSAYSYEQYF. CDR3 DNA sequence: TGTGCCAGTAGTGTCTCTAGCGCTTACTCCTACGAGCAGTACTTC. This chain uses TRBV19 with TRBJ2-7, with TRBD2 as a possible D gene (6 bases). Germline lookup yields CDR1 LNHDA and CDR2 SQIVND (reference sequence). V was pared by 5 bases and J by 0 bases, with 14 bases between. The CDR3 is made up of 15 amino acids.

The rearrangement uses TRBV19 and TRBJ2-2, with 11 bases that match TRBD2. CDR3 length: 16 amino acids. Germline lookup yields CDR1 LNHDA and CDR2 SQIVND (reference sequence). V dropped 3 bases and J dropped 8; count of bases not matched to a gene: 8. This CDR3 is CASSIRVAGGPGELFF. In DNA form, the CDR3 reads TGTGCCAGTAGTATCAGGGTAGCGGGAGGGCCTGGGGAGCTGTTTTTT. The variable domain in full, completed from reference TRBV19 and TRBJ2-2, reads DGGITQSPKYLFRKEGQNVTLSCEQNLNHDAMYWYRQDPGQGLRLIYYSQIVNDFQKGDIAEGYSVSREKKESFPLTVTSAQKNPTAFYLCASSIRVAGGPGELFFGEGSRLTVL.

The V gene is TRBV27, the J gene TRBJ2-1, with 11 bases lining up with TRBD2. Germline V gene sequence: CDR1 MNHEY, CDR2 SMNVEV (reference sequence). The CDR3 runs to 16 residues. V gave up 6 bases and J gave up 7 bases; unmatched junction bases: 11. The CDR3: CASSPPRGTSGNEQFF. The DNA of the CDR3 is TGTGCCAGCAGCCCGCCCCGCGGGACTAGCGGAAATGAGCAGTTCTTC.

The V call is TRBV6-1, the J call TRBJ1-4, with D perhaps TRBD1 (6 bases). V lost 7 bases to trimming and J lost 7 bases, with 13 bases between them. Germline loops: CDR1 MNHNS, CDR2 SASEGT. The length of the CDR3 is 13 residues. The CDR3: CASKTGLGEKLFF. DNA of the CDR3: TGTGCCAGCAAAACAGGGTTGGGTGAAAAACTGTTTTTT.

The V gene is TRBV18, the J gene TRBJ1-1; 8 nucleotides line up with TRBD1. Per the germline V gene, CDR1 is KGHSH and CDR2 is LQKENI. The CDR3 runs 14 residues. V shed 4 bases, J shed 4 bases, and the junction held 5 bases outside the gene matches. The CDR3 coding sequence is TGTGCCAGCTCACTCACAGGGGGGGCCACTGAAGCTTTCTTT. As protein: CASSLTGGATEAFF. Looking up the rest from reference TRBV18 and TRBJ1-1 gives the full variable domain: NAGVMQNPRHLVRRRGQEARLRCSPMKGHSHVYWYRQLPEEGLKFMVYLQKENIIDESGMPKERFSAEFPKEGPSILRIQQVVRGDSAAYFCASSLTGGATEAFFGQGTRLTVV.

The genes are TRBV19 and TRBJ2-1; 9 nucleotides match TRBD1. With V trimmed by 11 bases and J by 7 bases, 9 bases remained unmatched. Germline CDR1 reads LNHDA; CDR2 reads SQIVND (reference sequence). The CDR3 is made up of 13 amino acids. The CDR3 spells CAVKQGARNEQFF. Written as DNA, the CDR3 is TGTGCCGTCAAACAGGGGGCGCGGAATGAGCAGTTCTTC.

The J gene is TRBJ1-1, the V gene TRBV5-1, with D possibly matching TRBD1 (6 bases). V was trimmed by 4 bases and J by 1 base, leaving 11 bases between them. Germline V gene lookup returns CDR1 SGHRS and CDR2 YFSETQ. The CDR3 contains 14 residues. CDR3 nucleotides: TGCGCCAGCAGCGAACAGGGTGGGAACACTGAAGCTTTCTTT. It encodes CASSEQGGNTEAFF.

This clone was counted between two and nine times. The V gene is TRBV10-3, the J gene TRBJ2-3; 9 positions match TRBD2. Germline V gene lookup returns CDR1 ENHRY and CDR2 SYGVKD. The CDR3 is 17 residues long. The ends lost 2 bases at V and 4 bases at J; junction bases unmatched: 10. In DNA form, the CDR3 reads TGTGCCATCAGTGAGCTAGCGGGGCCCTCCCAGCCAGATACGCAGTATTTT. It encodes CAISELAGPSQPDTQYF.

This chain links TRBV7-8 with TRBJ1-1, with D perhaps matching TRBD1 (5 bases). CDR3 length equals 15 residues. Trimming stripped 0 bases from V and 1 base from J, with 9 bases between. Germline V lookup: CDR1 SGHVS, CDR2 FQNEAQ. Here the CDR3 DNA reads TGTGCCAGCAGCTTAGCGGGACTCACGAACACTGAAGCTTTCTTT. This codes for CASSLAGLTNTEAFF.

This chain joins TRBV18 and TRBJ2-3; tentatively, D is TRBD2 (7 bases). This CDR3 has 16 amino acids. V shed 0 bases and J shed 4 bases, with 14 bases lying between them. In germline, CDR1 is KGHSH, CDR2 LQKENI. The CDR3 spells CASSPPGRGAADTQYF. CDR3 DNA: TGTGCCAGCTCACCACCCGGACGGGGGGCAGCAGATACGCAGTATTTT.

The sample holds many counts of this clone. The chain has TRBV2 and TRBJ1-5; D possibly corresponds to TRBD1 (6 bases). Germline V CDR1 and CDR2: SNHLY, FYNNEI. V shed 4 bases and J shed 0 bases, with 16 bases lying between them. The CDR3 spans 17 residues. This CDR3 reads CASSGTATTYSNQPQHF. The DNA of the CDR3 is TGTGCCAGCAGTGGGACAGCTACAACGTATAGCAATCAGCCCCAGCATTTT. The full variable domain, rest sourced from reference TRBV2 and TRBJ1-5, is EPEVTQTPSHQVTQMGQEVILRCVPISNHLYFYWYRQILGQKVEFLVSFYNNEISEKSEIFDDQFSVERPDGSNFTLKIRSTKLEDSAMYFCASSGTATTYSNQPQHFGDGTRLSIL.